This TCR beta chain was recovered during a study of cytomegalovirus exposure and HLA in healthy donors. Researchers ran the PCR with 60 Vbeta and 13 Jbeta primers. Using immunoSEQ multiplex PCR, the repertoire was profiled, and TCRdb retains in-frame clones only, with some absent. The sample records about 200,000 clones, around 79% being singletons. Study-wide findings and caveats: In a later analysis, V- and J-gene trimming of beta chains associated with a DCLRE1C missense variant, replicated independently.

The CDR3 runs 16 residues. CDR1 LNHDA and CDR2 SQIVND come from the germline V gene (reference sequence). Trimming removed 4 bases from V and 6 bases from J, with 19 bases in between. There are a few counts of this clone. Its antigen is undetermined. The sequence was collected from a man aged 18 to 29 in good health and CMV-seronegative. The chain couples TRBV19 to TRBJ2-1, with D possibly being TRBD1 (7 bases). The sample comprised PBMCs. Here the CDR3 reads CASSKQGRLASNEQFF. The CDR3 DNA is TGTGCCAGTAGTAAACAGGGGAGGCTAGCTTCCAATGAGCAGTTCTTC.